The clone carrying this T cell receptor (beta chain) was detected only a few times. Donors of Cohort 3 who recovered were those that had two negative PCRs, clearance, or symptom resolution. The table came from immunoSEQ multiplex PCR; TCRdb's copy has only in-frame clones and leaves some out. This table holds 300,000 or so clones, around 90% found once. This sample is drawn from a study of blood T cell repertoires in COVID-19. Study details: Acute and convalescent COVID-19 samples came from the United States, Italy and Spain.

The CDR3 totals 14 residues. V lost 4 bases, J lost 7 bases, and 3 bases stayed unmatched. In germline, CDR1 is SGHRS, CDR2 YFSETQ. The chain uses TRBV5-1 and TRBJ1-6; the match to TRBD1 covers 9 bases. Specimen: PBMCs or T cells enriched from blood (not recorded which). This receptor was identified in a woman between 25 and 40 years old who had recovered from COVID-19. The CDR3 DNA reads TGCGCCAGCAGCGTCGACAGGGGGAATTCACCCCTCCACTTT. It yields the protein CASSVDRGNSPLHF.